The rows below give T cell receptor beta chains drawn from one sample of a study of identical twins. TCRdb recomputed calls from the 5' RACE reads with MiXCR, one row per CDR3 protein. The data hold fewer than 550,000 distinct CDR3 sequences, with 12% to 15% observed a single time. These data were likewise used in another study, on yellow fever vaccine responses in identical twins.

The sequenced sample was CD4+ T cells sorted from blood. All receptors come from a young woman in good health. Each CDR3 is given with its conserved first and last residue. D genes are given only for firm matches. Clone size is stated in some rows and not others, as once, few, many or a class when expanded.

CDR3 length	J gene	D gene	V gene	clone size	CDR3 protein	CDR3 DNA
15	TRBJ2-4	-	TRBV19	-	CASSIQAVAKNIQYF	TGTGCCAGTAGTATTCAAGCTGTAGCCAAAAACATTCAGTACTTC
15	TRBJ2-1	-	TRBV5-4	few	CASSLAGTKINEQFF	TGTGCCAGCAGCTTGGCCGGGACAAAGATCAATGAGCAGTTCTTC
13	TRBJ1-1	-	TRBV10-3	few	CAIQNGLNTEAFF	TGTGCCATCCAGAACGGGCTGAACACTGAAGCTTTCTTT
17	TRBJ2-6	-	TRBV5-5	few	CASSWRGVDSGANVLTF	TGTGCCAGCAGCTGGAGAGGAGTGGATTCTGGGGCCAACGTCCTGACTTTC
17	TRBJ2-3	TRBD2	TRBV6-1	many	CASSLGLAGVGTDTQYF	TGTGCCAGCAGCCTCGGACTAGCGGGAGTCGGAACAGATACGCAGTATTTT
13	TRBJ2-4	-	TRBV4-1	-	CASSHGIKNIQYF	TGCGCCAGCAGCCACGGAATTAAAAACATTCAGTACTTC
16	TRBJ2-4	TRBD2	TRBV5-4	few	CASSPGLADPKNIQYF	TGTGCCAGCAGCCCCGGACTAGCGGATCCCAAAAACATTCAGTACTTC
14	TRBJ1-1	-	TRBV19	few	CASSIDWGNTEAFF	TGTGCCAGTAGTATAGATTGGGGGAACACTGAAGCTTTCTTT
13	TRBJ2-1	TRBD1	TRBV12-3/TRBV12-4	-	CASSFGTANEQFF	TGTGCCAGCAGTTTTGGGACAGCCAATGAGCAGTTCTTC
14	TRBJ2-3	-	TRBV5-1	-	CASSSGWRTDTQYF	TGCGCCAGCAGCTCCGGTTGGCGCACAGATACGCAGTATTTT
13	TRBJ2-7	-	TRBV20-1	-	CSAREAGWYEQYF	TGCAGTGCTAGAGAGGCAGGGTGGTACGAGCAGTACTTC
14	TRBJ2-2	-	TRBV7-9	few	CASSLGAHPGELFF	TGTGCCAGCAGCTTGGGAGCTCATCCCGGGGAGCTGTTTTTT
16	TRBJ2-1	TRBD2	TRBV3-1	-	CASSRLGEGTYNEQFF	TGTGCCAGCAGCCGGCTGGGGGAGGGGACTTACAATGAGCAGTTCTTC
14	TRBJ2-7	-	TRBV5-1	many	CASSFRGFGYEQYF	TGCGCCAGCAGCTTCAGGGGTTTCGGCTACGAGCAGTACTTC
14	TRBJ2-2	-	TRBV4-1	many	CASSPLGVTGELFF	TGCGCCAGCAGCCCCTTAGGGGTGACCGGGGAGCTGTTTTTT
13	TRBJ1-1	TRBD1	TRBV20-1	-	CSAARDRDTEAFF	TGCAGTGCAGCCCGGGACAGGGATACTGAAGCTTTCTTT
12	TRBJ2-1	-	TRBV3-1	few	CASSQGWNEQFF	TGTGCCAGCAGCCAAGGGTGGAATGAGCAGTTCTTC
15	TRBJ1-1	-	TRBV11-2	-	CASSFVGSSNTEAFF	TGTGCCAGCAGCTTTGTGGGGTCCTCGAACACTGAAGCTTTCTTT
15	TRBJ2-7	TRBD1	TRBV28	-	CASTSSGTGGYEQYF	TGTGCCAGCACCTCAAGTGGGACAGGGGGGTACGAGCAGTACTTC
18	TRBJ2-1	-	TRBV12-3/TRBV12-4	-	CASSFGAGLSNSYNEQFF	TGTGCCAGCAGTTTTGGAGCGGGCCTCTCGAACTCCTACAATGAGCAGTTCTTC
19	TRBJ2-1	TRBD2	TRBV12-3/TRBV12-4	-	CASSSPPGLAESSYNEQFF	TGTGCCAGCAGTTCCCCTCCGGGACTAGCGGAGAGCTCCTACAATGAGCAGTTCTTC
16	TRBJ2-3	-	TRBV3-1	-	CASSQDTGMASDTQYF	TGTGCCAGCAGCCAAGATACAGGGATGGCCTCAGATACGCAGTATTTT
15	TRBJ2-2	TRBD2	TRBV28	few	CASSDSGGRTGELFF	TGTGCCAGCAGTGATAGCGGGGGTAGGACCGGGGAGCTGTTTTTT
14	TRBJ1-1	-	TRBV12-3/TRBV12-4	-	CASTLRGGTTEAFF	TGTGCCAGCACCCTAAGAGGGGGGACCACTGAAGCTTTCTTT
15	TRBJ1-5	-	TRBV7-9	many	CASSLMGREFPPQHF	TGTGCCAGCAGCTTAATGGGCAGGGAATTTCCGCCCCAGCATTTT
15	TRBJ2-1	TRBD2	TRBV6-1	few	CASTSGSGGAGEQFF	TGTGCCAGCACCTCCGGTAGCGGGGGGGCCGGTGAGCAGTTCTTC
15	TRBJ2-1	-	TRBV10-3	-	CAISPSQDSYNEQFF	TGTGCCATCAGTCCTAGTCAAGACAGCTACAATGAGCAGTTCTTC
21	TRBJ2-4	-	TRBV27	few	CASSPRKVLGQQILAKNIQYF	TGTGCCAGCAGTCCGCGTAAAGTCCTAGGACAGCAAATATTAGCCAAAAACATTCAGTACTTC
16	TRBJ2-2	TRBD1	TRBV5-8	-	CASSLVTGVNTGELFF	TGTGCCAGCAGCTTGGTCACAGGGGTTAACACCGGGGAGCTGTTTTTT